Each of the 2 T cell receptor beta chains below was sequenced from the same sample in a study of CD8 T cells in ankylosing spondylitis. TCRdb reanalysed the 5' RACE reads using MiXCR and keeps one entry per CDR3 protein. The sample lists 350,000 to 400,000 distinct CDR3 sequences, roughly 22% seen once, with over 10% in the top ten. Sequencing was performed on blood, either unsorted or a sorted T cell fraction (not recorded which). The receptors shown here come from a male donor with ankylosing spondylitis or in good health (not recorded which).

V is TRBV10-1 and J is TRBJ2-1; 9 bases fit TRBD1. CDR3 size: 14 residues. Germline CDR1 is WNHNN and CDR2 is SYGVQD (reference sequence). J lost 7 bases, V lost 6 bases, and 7 bases had no gene match. The CDR3 DNA follows: TGCGCCAGCAGCCTTCCCGGGACAGGGAATGAGCAGTTCTTC. Translated, it gives CASSLPGTGNEQFF.

The chain couples TRBV30 to TRBJ2-7; 9 bases align to TRBD1. V dropped 4 bases and J dropped 6; count of bases not matched to a gene: 10. CDR3 size: 14 residues. Per the germline V gene, CDR1 is GTSNPN and CDR2 is SVGIG (reference sequence). The CDR3 DNA sequence: TGTGCCTGGACGGCGGGACAGGGTGGGCGCGAGCAGTACTTC. It translates to CAWTAGQGGREQYF.